This TCR beta chain was recorded in a study of tissue T cells after allogeneic stem cell transplantation. Study-wide findings and caveats: This small cohort was clinically heterogeneous, and sampling depth was a limitation.

Assay: immunoSEQ multiplex PCR; the TCRdb copy retains only in-frame clones and omits some. Of under 6,000 clones listed, around 32% are singletons. A remark on this clone: Its antigen is unidentified. Gene names are the mouse ones. The CDR3 is cut off 1 residue early in the read; its end comes from the germline J gene.

Germline trimming cut 6 bases from V and 7 bases from J; bases unmatched to any gene: 1. Germline V gene data show CDR1 as LGHNA and CDR2 as YNLKQL (reference sequence). This CDR3 is built from 13 residues. The time point is: mouse harvest day 14 after allogeneic transplant. Each mouse received 10^7 T-cell-depleted marrow cells plus 10^6 splenic CD5+ T cells by tail vein. This mouse GVHD model was MHC-mismatched B6 to BALB/c, profiled day 7 or 14. The V gene is TRBV5, the J gene TRBJ1-4; 11 bases fit TRBD1. Sequenced sample: skin. This TCR was sampled from a female BALB/c mouse given C57BL/6 T cells with graft-versus-host disease after an allogeneic hematopoietic cell transplant. CDR3 DNA, as far as it was read: TGTGCCAGCAGGGACAGGGGGCGCGAAAGATTATTT. Amino acid sequence: CASRDRGRERLF. The entire CDR3 reads CASRDRGRERLFF.